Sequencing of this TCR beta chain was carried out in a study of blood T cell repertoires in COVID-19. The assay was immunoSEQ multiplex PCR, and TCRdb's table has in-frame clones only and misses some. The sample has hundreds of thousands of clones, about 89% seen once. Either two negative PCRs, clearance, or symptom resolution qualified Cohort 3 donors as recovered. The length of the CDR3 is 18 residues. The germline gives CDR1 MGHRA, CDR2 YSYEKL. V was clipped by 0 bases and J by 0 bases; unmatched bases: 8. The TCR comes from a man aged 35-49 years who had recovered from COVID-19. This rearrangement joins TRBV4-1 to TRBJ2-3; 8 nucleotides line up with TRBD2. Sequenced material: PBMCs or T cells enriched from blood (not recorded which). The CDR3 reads CASSQDGVAGSSTDTQYF. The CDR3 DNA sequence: TGCGCCAGCAGCCAAGATGGAGTAGCGGGGTCTAGCACAGATACGCAGTATTTT.